The clone carrying this T cell receptor (beta chain) was detected only once. These data originate in a study of blood T cell repertoires in COVID-19. CDR1 is SGHAT and CDR2 is FQNNGV in the germline V gene. The V and J ends lost 3 bases and 1 base, in that order; junction bases with no gene match: 2. This CDR3 is 15 amino acids long. The method was immunoSEQ multiplex PCR; TCRdb's version includes in-frame clones alone and lacks a portion of them. This table has more than 200,000 clones, roughly 80% appearing once. The sample consisted of peripheral blood. The TCR was taken from a man aged 50-59 years with active or convalescent COVID-19. This chain links TRBV11-2 with TRBJ2-3; the match to TRBD2 covers 9 bases. The CDR3 is CASSFSGGRTDTQYF. CDR3 in DNA: TGTGCCAGCAGCTTTAGCGGGGGCCGCACAGATACGCAGTATTTT.